The clone carrying this T cell receptor (beta chain) was detected a few times. From germline, CDR1 is PRHDT and CDR2 FYEKMQ (reference sequence). The CDR3 length is 15 residues. Trimming removed 6 bases from V and 3 bases from J, with 17 bases in between. The data belong to a study of blood T cell repertoires in COVID-19. The wider study: Sites across the United States, Italy and Spain contributed samples from acute and convalescent COVID-19. Sources were T cells, B-cell-depleted T cells, or PBMCs; the material itself was cDNA or gDNA.

In the authors' methods: How many nucleated cells were present was estimated from reference gene primer amplification. Measured with immunoSEQ multiplex PCR; TCRdb has only the in-frame clones, and not every one. The D gene and trimming were derived from the DNA, and the V and J assignments and clone size from that table. The top ten clones hold less than 2.5% of a sample with around 150,000 clones, around four fifths of them seen once. The receptor was isolated from a man aged 65 to 79 with acute or convalescent COVID-19. The chain joins TRBV13 to TRBJ1-2, with unresolved D. Source material: peripheral blood. In DNA, the CDR3 is TGTGCCAGCAGTGCTTCGGGGTTAGGAGACTATGGCTACACCTTC. This encodes CASSASGLGDYGYTF.